What follows are 28 T cell receptor beta chains derived from one specimen sequenced in a study of cytomegalovirus exposure and HLA in healthy donors. The study ran its PCR with 60 Vbeta and 13 Jbeta primers. Sequencing used immunoSEQ multiplex PCR; TCRdb keeps in-frame clones, though not all of them. This table lists more than 130,000 clones. Material for sequencing was PBMCs. These receptors were taken from a man between 35 and 55 years old in good health and CMV-seronegative.

The rearrangement joins TRBV9 to TRBJ1-2; D is uncertain. The germline V gene encodes CDR1 SGDLS and CDR2 YYNGEE. This CDR3 is 15 amino acids long. The V and J ends lost 0 bases and 2 bases respectively, with 11 bases between them. CDR3 in amino acids: CASSVGEWANYGYTF. The DNA of the CDR3 is TGTGCCAGCAGCGTAGGGGAGTGGGCCAACTATGGCTACACCTTC.

CDR3 nucleotide sequence: TGTGCCAGCAGCTTTAAACTAGCGGGGGGCCAAGAGACCCAGTACTTC. Protein: CASSFKLAGGQETQYF. The gene calls are TRBV11-2 and TRBJ2-5, with 12 bases fitting TRBD2. Trimming at V came to 3 bases and at J to 1 base, leaving 3 bases not matched to a gene. The CDR3 has 16 amino acids. Per the germline V gene, CDR1 is SGHAT and CDR2 is FQNNGV.

This chain connects TRBV7-2 to TRBJ2-5; 10 nucleotides line up with TRBD2. V was pared by 5 bases and J by 4 bases, with 4 bases of the junction left unmatched. Germline values: CDR1 SGHTA, CDR2 FQGNSA. This CDR3 has 14 amino acids. CDR3 residues: CASSLGTSVETQYF. CDR3 nucleotide sequence: TGTGCCAGCAGCCTGGGGACTAGCGTAGAGACCCAGTACTTC.

This chain uses TRBV4-3 with TRBJ2-2, with D tentatively TRBD2 (6 bases). The CDR3 contains 17 residues. Germline V lookup: CDR1 LGHNA, CDR2 YSLEER. Trimming shortened V by 1 base and J by 1 base, and 13 bases separated the two germline ends. In DNA, the CDR3 is TGCGCCAGCAGCCAAGGGTGGGGACTTCTGAACACCGGGGAGCTGTTTTTT. It translates to CASSQGWGLLNTGELFF.

This sequence joins TRBV9 and TRBJ2-3; TRBD2 agrees at 15 bases. V shed 2 bases and J 0 bases; nucleotides not matched to a gene: 7. Germline-derived CDR1 and CDR2 are SGDLS and YYNGEE. The CDR3 has 19 residues. The CDR3 DNA reads TGTGCCAGCAGCGTGAAAGGGACTAGCGGGGGGACTAGCACAGATACGCAGTATTTT. This sequence encodes CASSVKGTSGGTSTDTQYF.

This chain joins TRBV7-2 and TRBJ2-3, with 14 bases fitting TRBD2. V shed 5 bases and J 1 base; nucleotides not matched to a gene: 5. This CDR3 region has 17 residues. Germline V gene sequence: CDR1 SGHTA, CDR2 FQGNSA. CDR3 nucleotides: TGTGCCAGCAGCCCACCGGGACTAGCGGGGGGCACAGATACGCAGTATTTT. Residues: CASSPPGLAGGTDTQYF. Looking up the rest from reference TRBV7-2 and TRBJ2-3 gives the full variable domain: GAGVSQSPSNKVTEKGKDVELRCDPISGHTALYWYRQSLGQGLEFLIYFQGNSAPDKSGLPSDRFSAERTGGSVSTLTIQRTQQEDSAVYLCASSPPGLAGGTDTQYFGPGTRLTVL.

The chain links TRBV7-3 to TRBJ2-1; 7 nucleotides agree with TRBD1. With 4 bases clipped from V and 2 bases from J, the junction kept 5 bases outside the gene matches. The germline V gene has CDR1 SGHTA and CDR2 FQGTGA. This CDR3 has 15 amino acids. CDR3 DNA sequence: TGTGCCAGCAGCTCCGACAGGGTCCCCTACAATGAGCAGTTCTTC. Amino acids: CASSSDRVPYNEQFF.

The chain recombines TRBV28 with TRBJ1-1; D is unresolved. Germline loops: CDR1 MDHEN, CDR2 SYDVKM. The V end lost 7 bases, the J end lost 0 bases, and 15 bases lay between the germline ends. The length of the CDR3 is 15 residues. The CDR3 spells CASTLGRYLNTEAFF. For the CDR3, the DNA is TGTGCCAGCACCCTGGGGAGATACCTGAACACTGAAGCTTTCTTT.

The J gene is TRBJ1-3, the V gene TRBV4-3, with D possibly being TRBD1 (6 bases). The V end was cut by 5 bases, the J end by 2 bases, with 13 bases between. Germline loops: CDR1 LGHNA, CDR2 YSLEER. This CDR3 region has 15 residues. The CDR3 nucleotides are TGCGCCAGCAGCTCGCAGACAGGTACTGGAAACACCATATATTTT. It codes for CASSSQTGTGNTIYF.

The chain links TRBV5-4 to TRBJ1-6; D is uncertain. Trimming removed 0 bases from V and 6 bases from J, with 4 bases in between. CDR3 length: 13 residues. Germline-derived CDR1 and CDR2 are SGHNT and YYREEE (reference sequence). As DNA, the CDR3 is TGTGCCAGCAGCTTGGCCCTTAATTCACCCCTCCACTTT. Translated: CASSLALNSPLHF.

This chain connects TRBV4-3 to TRBJ2-2, with TRBD2 as a possible D gene (5 bases). V was shortened by 4 bases and J by 1 base, with 10 bases between the two germline ends. Germline assignment: CDR1 LGHNA and CDR2 YSLEER. The CDR3 has 15 residues. The chain's CDR3 is CASSRGLGNTGELFF. Here the CDR3 DNA reads TGCGCCAGCAGCCGAGGACTTGGGAACACCGGGGAGCTGTTTTTT.

The rearrangement uses TRBV6-1 and TRBJ1-2; 8 nucleotides line up with TRBD1. The CDR3 is 16 residues long. Germline assignment: CDR1 MNHNS and CDR2 SASEGT. V was clipped by 2 bases and J by 2 bases; unmatched bases: 7. In nucleotides, the CDR3 is TGTGCCAGCAGTGAACTTTCGACAGGGGTAAACTATGGCTACACCTTC. Translating it yields CASSELSTGVNYGYTF.

The genes are TRBV19 and TRBJ2-6; possible D gene TRBD1, 7 bases. This CDR3 has 14 amino acids. Germline V CDR1 and CDR2: LNHDA, SQIVND (reference sequence). Deletions cut 9 bases from V and 3 bases from J, with 12 bases between. The CDR3 DNA reads TGTGCCAGCGATCAGGGGGGTGGGGCCAACGTCCTGACTTTC. Amino acid sequence: CASDQGGGANVLTF.

The chain employs TRBV5-7 and TRBJ1-4; tentatively, D is TRBD1 (5 bases). TRBV5-7 has ORF status, its function being uncertain. The CDR3 has 14 amino acids. Trimming pared 1 base from V and 8 bases from J, leaving 12 bases between. As DNA, the CDR3 is TGTGCCAGCAGCTTGCCCCGACGGGGGGAAAAACTGTTTTTT. The encoded protein is CASSLPRRGEKLFF.

The chain recombines TRBV5-5 with TRBJ2-2; D perhaps matches TRBD2 (5 bases). This CDR3 comprises 15 residues. CDR1 and CDR2 (germline): SGHKS, YYEKEE (reference sequence). Trimming stripped 2 bases from V and 0 bases from J, with 8 bases between. The CDR3 reads CASSLEGSNTGELFF. As DNA, the CDR3 is TGTGCCAGCAGCTTAGAGGGATCGAACACCGGGGAGCTGTTTTTT.

The chain joins TRBV19 to TRBJ1-6; D not resolved. In germline, CDR1 is LNHDA, CDR2 SQIVND (reference sequence). The CDR3 is 17 residues long. The V gene lost 0 bases and the J gene lost 0 bases, with 9 bases spanning the gap. The CDR3 spells CASSIELRSSYNSPLHF. The CDR3 DNA follows: TGTGCCAGTAGTATAGAGTTGAGGAGCTCCTATAATTCACCCCTCCACTTT.

A remark on this clone: Here the CDR3 omits its conserved ending phenylalanine or tryptophan, so a read error is the likely source. V and J are TRBV6-5 and TRBJ1-1; 8 bases fit TRBD1. The ends lost 5 bases at V and 1 base at J; junction bases unmatched: 0. CDR3 length: 13 residues. Germline assignment: CDR1 MNHEY and CDR2 SVGAGI. This CDR3 is CASSDRGNTEAFS. The CDR3 DNA sequence: TGTGCCAGCAGTGACAGGGGGAACACTGAAGCTTTCTCT.

CDR3 amino acids: CASSLGQSYEQYF. The CDR3 nucleotides read TGCGCCAGCAGCTTGGGACAGTCCTACGAGCAGTACTTC. V usage is TRBV5-1 and J usage is TRBJ2-7, with TRBD1 as a possible D gene (5 bases). Germline V gene lookup returns CDR1 SGHRS and CDR2 YFSETQ. Trimming shortened V by 0 bases and J by 1 base, and 5 bases separated the two germline ends. The CDR3 is 13 amino acids.

The CDR3 bases are TGCGCCAGCAGCGACCGGGGGGATAGCGGGGGCACAGATACGCAGTATTTT. It specifies CASSDRGDSGGTDTQYF. V gene TRBV4-1 combines with J gene TRBJ2-3; 8 bases align to TRBD2. Germline CDR1 MGHRA, CDR2 YSYEKL. This CDR3 spans 17 amino acids. The V gene end was trimmed by 5 bases and the J gene end by 1 base; junction bases not matched to a gene: 11.

V gene TRBV9 combines with J gene TRBJ1-6; 9 bases match TRBD1. The CDR3 covers 17 residues. After removal of 4 bases from V and 0 bases from J, the junction contained 5 bases not matched to a gene. Per the germline V gene, CDR1 is SGDLS and CDR2 is YYNGEE. The CDR3 protein is CASSSGTGSSYNSPLHF. The CDR3 region has the DNA TGTGCCAGCAGCAGTGGGACAGGGAGCTCCTATAATTCACCCCTCCACTTT. Complete variable domain (other parts from reference TRBV9 and TRBJ1-6): DSGVTQTPKHLITATGQRVTLRCSPRSGDLSVYWYQQSLDQGLQFLIQYYNGEERAKGNILERFSAQQFPDLHSELNLSSLELGDSALYFCASSSGTGSSYNSPLHFGNGTRLTVT.

The chain couples TRBV7-2 to TRBJ2-7, with D possibly TRBD1 on 6 matching bases. The V and J ends lost 1 base and 4 bases respectively, with 8 bases between them. The CDR3 length is 13 residues. Germline lookup yields CDR1 SGHTA and CDR2 FQGNSA. The CDR3 region is CASSLVGTYEQYF. DNA for the CDR3: TGTGCCAGCAGCTTAGTGGGGACATACGAGCAGTACTTC.

The chain joins TRBV5-1 to TRBJ1-2; TRBD1 matches at 9 bases. CDR3 length: 15 residues. The ends lost 0 bases at V and 6 bases at J; junction bases unmatched: 6. CDR1 SGHRS and CDR2 YFSETQ come from the germline V gene. The chain's CDR3 is CASSLGPRQGDGYTF. As DNA, the CDR3 is TGCGCCAGCAGCTTGGGGCCGAGACAGGGGGATGGCTACACCTTC.

The V call is TRBV6-5, the J call TRBJ1-5; 9 bases align to TRBD1. The germline V gene encodes CDR1 MNHEY and CDR2 SVGAGI. J lost 3 bases, V lost 2 bases, and 2 bases had no gene match. This CDR3 is built from 15 residues. The CDR3 DNA reads as TGTGCCAGCAGTTACGGGACAGGGTCCAATCAGCCCCAGCATTTT. As protein: CASSYGTGSNQPQHF.

The chain couples TRBV5-1 to TRBJ2-5; 14 positions agree with TRBD2. This CDR3 spans 18 amino acids. V was clipped by 3 bases and J by 1 base; unmatched bases: 8. CDR1 SGHRS and CDR2 YFSETQ come from the germline V gene. CDR3 DNA sequence: TGCGCCAGCAGCTCATCCGGGACTAGCGGGGGCGGCCAAGAGACCCAGTACTTC. This gives the protein CASSSSGTSGGGQETQYF.

The chain couples TRBV6-5 to TRBJ2-7; no clear D gene. V dropped 7 bases and J dropped 4 bases, with 11 bases sitting between them. The CDR3 has 12 amino acids. CDR1 MNHEY and CDR2 SVGAGI come from the germline V gene. This CDR3 is CASNEVGYEQYF. For the CDR3, the DNA is TGTGCCAGCAATGAAGTCGGGTACGAGCAGTACTTC.

The chain carries TRBV4-3 and TRBJ2-3; 10 positions match TRBD1. The CDR3 has 16 residues. CDR1 LGHNA and CDR2 YSLEER come from the germline V gene. V shed 3 bases and J 4 bases; nucleotides not matched to a gene: 7. The CDR3 coding sequence is TGCGCCAGCAGCCAGCCGGACAGGGGGTTCCCAGATACGCAGTATTTT. This gives the protein CASSQPDRGFPDTQYF.

CDR3 region: CASRNYRVTGELFF. Here the CDR3 DNA reads TGTGCCAGCAGGAACTACAGGGTCACCGGGGAGCTGTTTTTT. J is TRBJ2-2 and V is TRBV2; maybe TRBD1 (6 bases). Trimming left V 6 bases short and J 4 bases short, with 12 bases between. This CDR3 comprises 14 residues. The germline V gene has CDR1 SNHLY and CDR2 FYNNEI. The entire variable domain, with the rest obtained from reference TRBV2 and TRBJ2-2, is as follows: EPEVTQTPSHQVTQMGQEVILRCVPISNHLYFYWYRQILGQKVEFLVSFYNNEISEKSEIFDDQFSVERPDGSNFTLKIRSTKLEDSAMYFCASRNYRVTGELFFGEGSRLTVL.

V usage is TRBV5-1 and J usage is TRBJ1-2; 8 bases agree with TRBD1. Per germline, CDR1 SGHRS and CDR2 YFSETQ. J was trimmed by 6 bases and V by 3 bases; bases with no gene match: 4. The CDR3 is 13 amino acids. The CDR3 nucleotides read TGCGCCAGCAGCTCAGGACAGGGAAATGGCTACACCTTC. Its protein is CASSSGQGNGYTF.